This T cell receptor beta chain was sequenced in a study of CD8 T cells in ankylosing spondylitis. This clonotype was seen ten or more times. The CDR3 contains 13 residues. V shed 3 bases, J shed 7 bases, and the junction held 4 bases outside the gene matches. From germline, CDR1 is SQVTM and CDR2 ANQGSEA. TCRdb recomputed calls from the 5' RACE reads with MiXCR, one row per CDR3 protein. The sample carries about 240,000 distinct CDR3 sequences, around 8% recorded once. Sequencing was done on a sample of blood, either unsorted or a sorted T cell fraction (not recorded which). The receptor's source is a female donor with ankylosing spondylitis or in good health (not recorded which). The chain has TRBV29-1 and TRBJ2-2; 8 bases map to TRBD1. CDR3 in amino acids: CSVDRGRGGELFF. CDR3 DNA: TGCAGCGTTGACAGGGGGCGAGGCGGGGAGCTGTTTTTT.